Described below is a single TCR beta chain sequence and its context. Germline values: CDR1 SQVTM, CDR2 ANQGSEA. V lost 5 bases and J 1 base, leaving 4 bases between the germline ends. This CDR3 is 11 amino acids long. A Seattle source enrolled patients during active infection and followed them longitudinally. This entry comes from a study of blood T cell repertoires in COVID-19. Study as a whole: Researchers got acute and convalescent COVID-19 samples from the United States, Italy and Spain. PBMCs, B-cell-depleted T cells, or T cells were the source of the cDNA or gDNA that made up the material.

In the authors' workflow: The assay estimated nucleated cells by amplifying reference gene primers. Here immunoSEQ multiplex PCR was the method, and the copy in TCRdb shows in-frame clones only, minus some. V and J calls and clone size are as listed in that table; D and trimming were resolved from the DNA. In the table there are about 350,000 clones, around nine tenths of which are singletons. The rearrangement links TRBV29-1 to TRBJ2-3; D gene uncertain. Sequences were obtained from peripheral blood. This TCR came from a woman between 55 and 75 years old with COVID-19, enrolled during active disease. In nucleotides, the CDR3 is TGCAGCGTTCGGGGCACAGATACGCAGTATTTT. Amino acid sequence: CSVRGTDTQYF.